What follows are 8 T cell receptor beta chains derived from one specimen sequenced in a study of somatic mutations in cytotoxic T cells in rheumatoid arthritis. Assay used: immunoSEQ multiplex PCR; TCRdb lists only in-frame clones, some missing. The sample lists roughly 3,500 clones; 65% to 85% were seen once. The sequenced sample was CD8+ T cells sorted from blood. Every receptor here comes from a woman aged 50 to 60 with rheumatoid arthritis.

The chain has TRBV27 and TRBJ2-7; 7 bases match TRBD1. Per germline, CDR1 MNHEY and CDR2 SMNVEV (reference sequence). V shed 5 bases and J 4 bases; nucleotides not matched to a gene: 5. This CDR3 has 13 residues. The chain's CDR3 is CASSPGTEYEQYF. CDR3 in DNA: TGTGCCAGCAGTCCCGGGACAGAGTACGAGCAGTACTTC.

The chain has TRBV21-1 and TRBJ1-3. TRBV21-1 is deemed a pseudogene. This CDR3 region has 17 residues. Here the CDR3 DNA reads TGTGCCAGCAGTCACGATCTAGCTACACACGCACGAAACACCATATATTTT. This encodes CASSHDLATHARNTIYF.

This clone has just a few counts. The V and J genes are TRBV28 and TRBJ1-1; D not resolved. The CDR3 contains 13 residues. Germline values: CDR1 MDHEN, CDR2 SYDVKM. V was pared by 8 bases and J by 1 base, with 11 bases between. The CDR3 bases are TGTGCCAGCGGCCAGATAACGAACACTGAAGCTTTCTTT. Amino acid sequence: CASGQITNTEAFF.

To note about this clone: The germline gene is not matched at one end of the junction; a read error may be the cause. CDR3: CASSLGPSGSTDTQYF. The CDR3 nucleotides are TGTGCTAGCAGCTTAGGGCCTAGCGGGAGTACAGATACGCAGTATTTT. The rearrangement joins TRBV7-7 to TRBJ2-3, with 10 nucleotides matching TRBD2. Per germline, CDR1 SSHAT and CDR2 FNYEAQ (reference sequence). This CDR3 is built from 16 residues.

This sequence joins TRBV6-4 and TRBJ2-3, with D possibly being TRBD2 (6 bases). The V gene's germline CDR1 is MRHNA and CDR2 SNTAGT. There are 15 residues in the CDR3. V was pared by 3 bases and J by 0 bases, with 10 bases between. The CDR3 DNA follows: TGTGCCAGCAGTGATATTGCGGGAAGCACAGATACGCAGTATTTT. This encodes CASSDIAGSTDTQYF.

The gene calls are TRBV7-8 and TRBJ1-4; tentatively, D is TRBD1 (5 bases). The V end was cut by 2 bases, the J end by 3 bases, with 10 bases between. Germline CDR1 is SGHVS and CDR2 is FQNEAQ. CDR3 size: 15 residues. CDR3: CASSLKWGPNEKLFF. CDR3 DNA sequence: TGTGCCAGCAGCTTAAAGTGGGGCCCTAATGAAAAACTGTTTTTT. Variable domain in full (rest from reference TRBV7-8 and TRBJ1-4): GAGVSQSPRYKVAKRGQDVALRCDPISGHVSLFWYQQALGQGPEFLTYFQNEAQLDKSGLPSDRFFAERPEGSVSTLKIQRTQQEDSAVYLCASSLKWGPNEKLFFGSGTQLSVL.

J is TRBJ2-7 and V is TRBV27; 10 nucleotides align to TRBD2. The length of the CDR3 is 15 residues. The junction had 6 bases not matched to a gene; V was cut back by 5 bases and J by 2 bases. Germline V gene lookup returns CDR1 MNHEY and CDR2 SMNVEV (reference sequence). CDR3 protein: CASSPGTSAAYEQYF. In DNA form, the CDR3 reads TGTGCCAGCAGTCCTGGGACTAGCGCCGCCTACGAGCAGTACTTC.

J is TRBJ2-7 and V is TRBV11-1; no firm D call. The CDR3 runs to 15 residues. The ends were cut back, 1 base at V and 5 bases at J, with 15 bases in the middle. Germline assignment: CDR1 SGHAT and CDR2 FQDESV (reference sequence). The CDR3 DNA is TGTGCCAGCAGCTTAGTCGGATCCTTGGCGGACGAGCAGTACTTC. Amino acids: CASSLVGSLADEQYF.